The clone carrying this T cell receptor beta chain has only a few counts. This record comes from a study of patients and donors after allogeneic stem cell transplantation. TCRdb itself ran the RT-PCR reads through MiXCR, one entry per CDR3 protein. The sample contains tens of thousands of distinct CDR3 sequences, roughly 48% of which appear only once. Material for sequencing was blood, either unsorted or a sorted T cell fraction (not recorded which). The sequence was collected from a human donor who was either an allogeneic HSCT recipient or a stem cell or donor lymphocyte infusion donor (not recorded which). It is not recorded whose cells these are; they may come from a transplant donor.

The CDR3 DNA reads TGTGCCAGCAGTTTCGGGCAGGGGGGGAAGCTTAACTATGGCTACACCTTC. Amino acids: CASSFGQGGKLNYGYTF. The rearrangement joins TRBV12-3 or TRBV12-4 to TRBJ1-2; 7 nucleotides agree with TRBD1. J gave up 1 base and V 3 bases, and 11 bases lay outside the gene matches. The length of the CDR3 is 17 residues.